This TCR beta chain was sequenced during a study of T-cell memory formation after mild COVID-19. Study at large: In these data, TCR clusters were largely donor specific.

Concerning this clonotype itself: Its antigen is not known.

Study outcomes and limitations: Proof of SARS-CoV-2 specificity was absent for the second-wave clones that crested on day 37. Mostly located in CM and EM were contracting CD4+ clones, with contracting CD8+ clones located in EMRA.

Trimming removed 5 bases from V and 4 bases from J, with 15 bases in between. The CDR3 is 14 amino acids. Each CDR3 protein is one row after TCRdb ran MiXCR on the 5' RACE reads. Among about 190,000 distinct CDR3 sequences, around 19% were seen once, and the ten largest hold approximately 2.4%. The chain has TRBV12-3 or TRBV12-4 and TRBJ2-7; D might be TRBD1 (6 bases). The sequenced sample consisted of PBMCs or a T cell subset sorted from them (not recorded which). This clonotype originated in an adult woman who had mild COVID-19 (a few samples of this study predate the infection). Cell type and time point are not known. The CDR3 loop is CASSTRTVLYEQYF. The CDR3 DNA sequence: TGTGCCAGCAGTACCAGGACAGTACTGTACGAGCAGTACTTC.